A single sample gave rise to the 20 T cell receptor beta chains below, sequenced in a study of blood T cell repertoires in COVID-19. Measured with immunoSEQ multiplex PCR; TCRdb has only the in-frame clones, and not every one. The table lists about 480,000 clones, roughly nine tenths of them singletons. Sequencing used PBMCs or T cells enriched from blood (not recorded which). Source of these receptors: a woman aged 55-75 years who had recovered from COVID-19.

The rearrangement joins TRBV19 to TRBJ1-2, with D possibly matching TRBD1 (5 bases). V was cut by 6 bases and J by 1 base, with 9 bases left in between. The CDR3 length is 13 residues. CDR1 and CDR2 from the germline V gene are LNHDA and SQIVND (reference sequence). Written as DNA, the CDR3 is TGTGCCAGTAGATATGACAGTAACTATGGCTACACCTTC. Residues: CASRYDSNYGYTF.

Concerning this clone itself: This specimen includes other DNA sequences encoding the same CDR3. This chain links TRBV9 with TRBJ2-3, with 7 bases that match TRBD1. This CDR3 spans 14 amino acids. From germline, CDR1 is SGDLS and CDR2 YYNGEE. The V and J ends lost 3 bases and 2 bases, in that order; junction bases with no gene match: 3. The CDR3 DNA is TGTGCCAGCAGCGGGACAGGCTCCACAGATACGCAGTATTTT. Protein sequence: CASSGTGSTDTQYF.

This rearrangement joins TRBV27 to TRBJ1-2; 10 bases fit TRBD1. This CDR3 has 16 amino acids. V lost 3 bases and J lost 3; bases outside the gene matches: 7. Germline loops: CDR1 MNHEY, CDR2 SMNVEV (reference sequence). The CDR3 sequence is CASSLFPTGGHYGYTF. CDR3 coding DNA: TGTGCCAGCAGTTTGTTCCCGACAGGGGGCCACTATGGCTACACCTTC.

The genes are TRBV5-6 and TRBJ2-7, with TRBD2 matching 7 bases. This CDR3 has 13 residues. Germline CDR1 is SGHDT and CDR2 is YYEEEE. J was trimmed by 5 bases and V by 1 base; bases with no gene match: 3. The CDR3 spells CASSLSGGDEQYV. CDR3 bases: TGTGCCAGCAGCTTGTCGGGGGGTGACGAGCAGTACGTC.

V usage is TRBV3-1 (or the pseudogene TRBV3-2) and J usage is TRBJ2-3; TRBD2 might be the D (7 bases). This CDR3 contains 16 residues. The V gene's germline CDR1 is LGHDT and CDR2 YNNKEL (reference sequence). V lost 4 bases and J lost 5, with 19 bases in between. CDR3 amino acids: CASSPFGSGGRDTQYF. CDR3 bases: TGTGCCAGCAGCCCGTTCGGATCCGGGGGGCGAGATACGCAGTATTTT.

The chain links TRBV14 to TRBJ2-2; D call uncertain. Germline V gene sequence: CDR1 SGHDN, CDR2 FVKESK. Trimming took off 4 bases at V and 1 base at J, with 10 bases between the two ends. This CDR3 region has 15 residues. CDR3 bases: TGTGCCAGCAGCCCTCTGGCCCTGAACACCGGGGAGCTGTTTTTT. This codes for CASSPLALNTGELFF.

This chain links TRBV5-5 with TRBJ1-5, with 7 positions matching TRBD1. Germline V gene data show CDR1 as SGHKS and CDR2 as YYEKEE (reference sequence). After removal of 4 bases from V and 2 bases from J, the junction contained 12 bases not matched to a gene. The CDR3 is 17 amino acids. This CDR3 reads CASSPARQGSGNQPQHF. CDR3 in DNA: TGTGCCAGCAGCCCAGCCCGACAGGGCTCGGGCAATCAGCCCCAGCATTTT. Complete variable domain (other parts from reference TRBV5-5 and TRBJ1-5): DAGVTQSPTHLIKTRGQQVTLRCSPISGHKSVSWYQQVLGQGPQFIFQYYEKEERGRGNFPDRFSARQFPNYSSELNVNALLLGDSALYLCASSPARQGSGNQPQHFGDGTRLSIL.

The chain uses TRBV27 and TRBJ2-1; 9 bases match TRBD2. This CDR3 is built from 14 residues. J lost 7 bases, V lost 3 bases, and 4 bases had no gene match. CDR1 is MNHEY, CDR2 SMNVEV, per germline (reference sequence). The CDR3 here is CASSFRGLANEQFF. CDR3 bases: TGTGCCAGCAGTTTCCGTGGACTAGCGAATGAGCAGTTCTTC.

This chain joins TRBV6-2 or TRBV6-3 and TRBJ2-5; a possible D gene is TRBD2 (5 bases). This CDR3 has 15 amino acids. Germline-derived CDR1 and CDR2 are MNHEY and SVGEGT. With 4 bases removed from V and 4 bases from J, the gap between germline ends came to 16 bases. In DNA, the CDR3 is TGTGCCAGCAGTTTTCAGCGGACCATGGGAGAGACCCAGTACTTC. This sequence encodes CASSFQRTMGETQYF.

The chain recombines TRBV3-1 (or the pseudogene TRBV3-2) with TRBJ2-1; 9 bases match TRBD2. This CDR3 is 13 amino acids long. The germline gives CDR1 LGHDT, CDR2 YNNKEL (reference sequence). V lost 7 bases to trimming and J lost 9 bases; unmatched junction nucleotides: 7. CDR3 DNA sequence: TGTGCCAGCAAGGTGCGGGGGGGCCGTGAGCAGTTCTTC. Translated, it gives CASKVRGGREQFF.

The rearrangement joins TRBV24-1 to TRBJ1-4, with a possible D match to TRBD1 (6 bases). V lost 3 bases and J 8 bases, leaving 6 bases between the germline ends. The germline gives CDR1 KGHDR, CDR2 SFDVKD. The CDR3 has 12 amino acids. CDR3 loop: CATSDRGEKLFF. The DNA of the CDR3 is TGTGCCACCAGTGATAGGGGGGAAAAACTGTTTTTT.

This chain connects TRBV9 to TRBJ2-1; TRBD2 aligns across 13 bases. The CDR3 covers 16 residues. Trimming took 6 bases from V and 4 from J; bases not matched to a gene: 7. Germline V lookup: CDR1 SGDLS, CDR2 YYNGEE. The CDR3 here is CASTRLAGGTYNEQFF. Here the CDR3 DNA reads TGTGCCAGCACTCGACTAGCGGGGGGCACTTACAATGAGCAGTTCTTC.

The chain couples TRBV3-1 (or the pseudogene TRBV3-2) to TRBJ2-1; 10 bases match TRBD2. The junction had 2 bases not matched to a gene; V was cut back by 3 bases and J by 6 bases. This CDR3 region has 14 residues. Germline V gene lookup returns CDR1 LGHDT and CDR2 YNNKEL (reference sequence). The CDR3 nucleotides are TGTGCCAGCAGCCACGGGACTAGCGTCAATGAGCAGTTCTTC. This sequence encodes CASSHGTSVNEQFF.

This clone was counted a single time. This rearrangement joins TRBV23-1 to TRBJ1-3; possibly TRBD1 for D (6 bases). TRBV23-1 counts as an open reading frame of uncertain function. The CDR3 loop spans 17 amino acids. V lost 4 bases and J 2 bases, leaving 18 bases between the germline ends. The DNA of the CDR3 is TGCGCCAGCAGTCTTACAGGGCGCGCGGTCCCTGGAAACACCATATATTTT. Translation: CASSLTGRAVPGNTIYF.

This clone appeared a single time. The chain recombines TRBV30 with TRBJ2-2; tentative D call: TRBD1 (5 bases). The CDR3 has 14 residues. From germline, CDR1 is GTSNPN and CDR2 SVGIG (reference sequence). V lost 3 bases, J lost 5 bases, and 13 bases lay in between. CDR3 protein: CAWRAPHRTGELFF. The CDR3 DNA reads as TGTGCCTGGAGGGCCCCCCACAGGACCGGGGAGCTGTTTTTT.

This chain uses TRBV6-5 with TRBJ2-2, with a possible D match to TRBD2 (6 bases). The germline V gene encodes CDR1 MNHEY and CDR2 SVGAGI. CDR3 length: 13 residues. Trimming removed 8 bases at V and 3 bases at J, with 10 bases between. This CDR3 reads CASGRGDTGELFF. CDR3 sequence (DNA): TGTGCCAGCGGGCGGGGAGACACCGGGGAGCTGTTTTTT.

V is TRBV27 and J is TRBJ1-1; D not resolved. The CDR3 runs to 13 residues. In germline, CDR1 is MNHEY, CDR2 SMNVEV (reference sequence). V was trimmed by 4 bases and J by 1 base, leaving 7 bases between them. The CDR3 loop reads CASSSRENTEAFF. Written as DNA, the CDR3 is TGTGCCAGCAGTTCGAGGGAGAACACTGAAGCTTTCTTT.

This sequence joins TRBV18 and TRBJ2-7, with TRBD2 identical over 7 bases. This CDR3 is 15 amino acids long. V lost 4 bases, J lost 3 bases, and 9 bases stayed unmatched. Germline V CDR1 and CDR2: KGHSH, LQKENI. CDR3 DNA: TGTGCCAGCTCACGAGGGACTACCCAAAACTACGAGCAGTACGTC. Amino acids: CASSRGTTQNYEQYV.

The chain carries TRBV10-3 and TRBJ1-1, with D unclear. The CDR3 runs 13 residues. Trimming took off 4 bases at V and 4 bases at J, with 10 bases between the two ends. CDR1 ENHRY and CDR2 SYGVKD come from the germline V gene. The CDR3 coding sequence is TGTGCCATCAGTGGGGCAGGAGGCACTGAAGCTTTCTTT. Translation gives CAISGAGGTEAFF.

In DNA, the CDR3 is TGTGCCAGCAGTCAAGGGACAGGGGGCTTGAACGGGCAGTTCTTC. This encodes CASSQGTGGLNGQFF. This sequence joins TRBV27 and TRBJ2-1; the match to TRBD1 covers 12 bases. Looked up from germline, CDR1 is MNHEY and CDR2 is SMNVEV (reference sequence). V lost 5 bases and J lost 12; bases outside the gene matches: 11. The CDR3 is 15 amino acids.